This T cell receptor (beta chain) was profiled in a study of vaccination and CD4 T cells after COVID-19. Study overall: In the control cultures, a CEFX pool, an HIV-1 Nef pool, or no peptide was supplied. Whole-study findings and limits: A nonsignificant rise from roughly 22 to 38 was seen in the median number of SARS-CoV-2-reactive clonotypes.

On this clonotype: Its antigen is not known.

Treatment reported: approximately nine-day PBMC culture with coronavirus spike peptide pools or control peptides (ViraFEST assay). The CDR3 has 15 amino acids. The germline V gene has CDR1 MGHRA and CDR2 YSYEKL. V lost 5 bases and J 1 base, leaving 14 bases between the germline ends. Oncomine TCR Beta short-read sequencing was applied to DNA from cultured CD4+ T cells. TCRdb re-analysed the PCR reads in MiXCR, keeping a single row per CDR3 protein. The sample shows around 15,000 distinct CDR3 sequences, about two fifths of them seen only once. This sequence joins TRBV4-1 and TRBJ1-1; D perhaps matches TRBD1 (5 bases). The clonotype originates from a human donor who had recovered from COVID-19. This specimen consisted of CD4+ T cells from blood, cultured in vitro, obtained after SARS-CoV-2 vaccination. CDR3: CASSSGGEPNTEAFF. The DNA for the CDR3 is TGCGCCAGCAGCTCCGGGGGAGAACCGAACACTGAAGCTTTCTTT.